The sequence of this T cell receptor (beta chain) was determined in a study of cytomegalovirus exposure and HLA in healthy donors. Study overall: A prior study identified some 100 million unique TCR beta sequences from around 180 million T cells. Study-level results: TCR beta chains associated with HLA were, in a later analysis, more clonally expanded than equally common others. Later on, an analysis showed TCR association rates differing by HLA locus, with DRB1 the most and HLA-C the fewest. Later analysis identified some 16,000 TCR beta sequences associated with HLA alleles, using a false discovery rate threshold of 0.05.

With respect to this clone: The antigen is undetermined.

J gave up 5 bases and V 7 bases, and 14 bases lay outside the gene matches. Per germline, CDR1 SGHNT and CDR2 YYREEE (reference sequence). The CDR3 is 16 residues long. This PCR relied on a set of 60 Vbeta primers and 13 Jbeta primers. The repertoire was sequenced with immunoSEQ multiplex PCR; TCRdb's copy has only in-frame clones and lacks some. Of approximately 270,000 clones in the sample, 75% to 90% are singletons; the top ten hold 0.3% to 0.35%. Material for sequencing was PBMCs. This clonotype originated in a girl aged 2 to 10 in good health and CMV-seronegative. The chain joins TRBV5-4 to TRBJ2-3; 9 bases map to TRBD2. The CDR3 DNA is TGTGCCAGCGCGCCCAGGGGTAGCGGGGGTCAAGATACGCAGTATTTT. It specifies CASAPRGSGGQDTQYF. The full variable domain, rest sourced from reference TRBV5-4 and TRBJ2-3, is ETGVTQSPTHLIKTRGQQVTLRCSSQSGHNTVSWYQQALGQGPQFIFQYYREEENGRGNFPPRFSGLQFPNYSSELNVNALELDDSALYLCASAPRGSGGQDTQYFGPGTRLTVL.